The 24 T cell receptor beta chains below come from one sample, sequenced in a study. TCRdb ran MiXCR on the RT-PCR reads and lists one entry per CDR3 protein. The repertoire holds about 680,000 distinct CDR3 sequences, with approximately 14% as singletons. Sequencing was carried out using memory CD4+ T cells from blood. These receptors all stem from a female donor in good health, serving as a healthy control.

V usage is TRBV28 and J usage is TRBJ2-3, with D hard to call. V lost 1 base to trimming and J lost 0 bases, with 8 bases between them. Germline V gene sequence: CDR1 MDHEN, CDR2 SYDVKM. The CDR3 consists of 15 residues. The CDR3 spells CASSLFQHSTDTQYF. CDR3 in DNA: TGTGCCAGCAGTTTATTCCAACACAGCACAGATACGCAGTATTTT. The whole variable domain, remainder taken from reference TRBV28 and TRBJ2-3, is DVKVTQSSRYLVKRTGEKVFLECVQDMDHENMFWYRQDPGLGLRLIYFSYDVKMKEKGDIPEGYSVSREKKERFSLILESASTNQTSMYLCASSLFQHSTDTQYFGPGTRLTVL.

This clonotype turned up a few times. The J gene is TRBJ1-2, the V gene TRBV20-1, with 7 bases matching TRBD1. This CDR3 is built from 12 residues. The junction had 6 bases not matched to a gene; V was cut back by 5 bases and J by 6 bases. Germline V gene sequence: CDR1 DFQATT, CDR2 SNEGSKA (reference sequence). CDR3 DNA sequence: TGCAGTGCTGGGGGGACAGCTGATGGCTACACCTTC. This encodes CSAGGTADGYTF.

V gene TRBV19 combines with J gene TRBJ2-1; TRBD2 matches 7 bases. The CDR3 loop spans 13 amino acids. After removal of 10 bases from V and 15 bases from J, the junction contained 18 bases not matched to a gene. Germline CDR1 LNHDA, CDR2 SQIVND (reference sequence). DNA for the CDR3: TGTGCCACCGAGGCCATGGGGCGGGGGAAATTGTTCTTC. Protein sequence: CATEAMGRGKLFF.

This clonotype was counted between two and nine times. A much more abundant neighbour one base away suggests this may be a read error. This rearrangement joins TRBV11-2 to TRBJ2-3; D possibly corresponds to TRBD2 (6 bases). The CDR3 loop spans 14 amino acids. Per the germline V gene, CDR1 is SGHAT and CDR2 is FQNNGV. The V end was cut by 4 bases, the J end by 1 base, with 9 bases between. The CDR3 here is CASSYQRGTDTQYF. In DNA form, the CDR3 reads TGTGCCAGCAGCTACCAGCGGGGCACAGATACGCAGTATTTT. Variable domain in full (rest from reference TRBV11-2 and TRBJ2-3): EAGVAQSPRYKIIEKRQSVAFWCNPISGHATLYWYQQILGQGPKLLIQFQNNGVVDDSQLPKDRFSAERLKGVDSTLKIQPAKLEDSAVYLCASSYQRGTDTQYFGPGTRLTVL.

This clonotype was picked up many times. The chain recombines TRBV7-3 with TRBJ2-1, with no clear D. CDR1 is SGHTA, CDR2 FQGTGA, per germline. The CDR3 runs to 16 residues. Between the trimmed V and J ends, which lost 5 bases and 0 bases, there was a span of 14 bases. The CDR3 DNA is TGTGCCAGCAGCCCCGACCCGGCCGGCTCCTACAATGAGCAGTTCTTC. Protein: CASSPDPAGSYNEQFF.

Concerning this clonotype: A much larger clone lies a single base off, so this may be a read error. This chain links TRBV6-6 with TRBJ2-2; 11 positions agree with TRBD2. The J segment lost 4 bases and the V segment lost 2 bases, leaving 3 bases of the junction unmatched. The germline gives CDR1 MNHNY, CDR2 SVGAGI (reference sequence). The CDR3 is 16 amino acids. The CDR3 loop is CASSYGSGGATGELFF. DNA of the CDR3: TGTGCCAGCAGTTACGGTAGCGGGGGGGCCACCGGGGAGCTGTTTTTT.

This clonotype was seen at least ten times. The chain combines TRBV7-2 with TRBJ2-3, with a weak D call TRBD2 (6 bases). Trimming pared 1 base from V and 0 bases from J, leaving 8 bases between. The germline gives CDR1 SGHTA, CDR2 FQGNSA. This CDR3 is 15 amino acids long. The CDR3 DNA sequence: TGTGCCAGCAGCTTAGACGGGAGAAGCACAGATACGCAGTATTTT. Translation: CASSLDGRSTDTQYF.

This clonotype was recorded many times. This chain joins TRBV29-1 and TRBJ2-3, with TRBD1 identical over 10 bases. Germline CDR1 SQVTM, CDR2 ANQGSEA. The trim removed 8 bases at V and 1 base at J, leaving 6 bases unmatched. The CDR3 runs to 14 residues. The CDR3 DNA follows: TGCAGCTCTTCCGGGACAGGGGGCACAGATACGCAGTATTTT. Translated, it gives CSSSGTGGTDTQYF.

The chain recombines TRBV18 with TRBJ1-1; TRBD1 might be the D (5 bases). Trimming took 3 bases from V and 3 from J, leaving 20 bases between them. Germline V gene lookup returns CDR1 KGHSH and CDR2 LQKENI. The CDR3 consists of 17 residues. CDR3 in DNA: TGTGCCAGCTCACCCAGCTTCTCCGCTTGGGGGGACACTGAAGCTTTCTTT. The encoded protein is CASSPSFSAWGDTEAFF.

The sample holds many counts of this clonotype. The chain is built from TRBV5-1 and TRBJ2-7, with 7 bases identical to TRBD1. The CDR3 extends over 17 amino acids. Germline-derived CDR1 and CDR2 are SGHRS and YFSETQ. Trimming at V came to 0 bases and at J to 1 base, leaving 10 bases not matched to a gene. In DNA form, the CDR3 reads TGCGCCAGCAGCTTGGTGTCTAACCCCAGGGGGTCCTACGAGCAGTACTTC. It yields the protein CASSLVSNPRGSYEQYF.

This clonotype was seen many times. V gene TRBV29-1 combines with J gene TRBJ2-1; 7 positions agree with TRBD1. V dropped 5 bases and J dropped 6; count of bases not matched to a gene: 7. Germline V lookup: CDR1 SQVTM, CDR2 ANQGSEA. The CDR3 contains 13 residues. The CDR3 DNA reads as TGCAGCGTTCAGGGACAGTTCGGCAATGAGCAGTTCTTC. It is translated as CSVQGQFGNEQFF.

This clonotype was detected ten times or more. J is TRBJ2-7 and V is TRBV7-8; 7 positions agree with TRBD2. Germline lookup yields CDR1 SGHVS and CDR2 FQNEAQ. The CDR3 has 15 residues. V was clipped by 5 bases and J by 2 bases; unmatched bases: 9. The CDR3 DNA follows: TGTGCCAGCAGCGACCGGACTAGAAGGGCCTACGAGCAGTACTTC. Translated: CASSDRTRRAYEQYF.

This clonotype has a handful of counts. The V call is TRBV7-3, the J call TRBJ2-3, with 8 bases aligning to TRBD2. Germline trimming cut 3 bases from V and 0 bases from J; bases unmatched to any gene: 5. The CDR3 totals 16 residues. Germline loops: CDR1 SGHTA, CDR2 FQGTGA. The CDR3: CASSLGPSGSTDTQYF. CDR3 DNA sequence: TGTGCCAGCAGCTTGGGGCCTAGCGGGAGCACAGATACGCAGTATTTT.

Only a few counts were recorded for this clonotype. The chain combines TRBV7-9 with TRBJ1-2; maybe TRBD1 (6 bases). The CDR3 is made up of 16 amino acids. Germline CDR1 reads SEHNR; CDR2 reads FQNEAQ (reference sequence). Trimming cost V 1 base and J 4 bases, with 16 bases left between them. This CDR3 is CASSLVPGGRSYGYTF. As DNA, the CDR3 is TGTGCCAGCAGCTTAGTTCCGGGGGGCCGAAGCTATGGCTACACCTTC.

The chain uses TRBV24-1 and TRBJ2-5; a possible D gene is TRBD1 (6 bases). The CDR3 is 15 amino acids. The germline V gene encodes CDR1 KGHDR and CDR2 SFDVKD. V gave up 3 bases and J gave up 5 bases, with 15 bases separating them. The DNA of the CDR3 is TGTGCCACCAGTGATCCCCGGACAGAAGGGGAGACCCAGTACTTC. Translated: CATSDPRTEGETQYF.

CDR3 nucleotide sequence: TGTGCCAGCCCTATCAGGGGGCTCGGCTACAATGAGCAGTTCTTC. Its protein is CASPIRGLGYNEQFF. V and J are TRBV2 and TRBJ2-1, with TRBD1 identical over 8 bases. The CDR3 runs 15 residues. Germline CDR1 reads SNHLY; CDR2 reads FYNNEI. V gave up 8 bases and J gave up 3 bases; unmatched junction bases: 9.

In its sample, this clonotype was seen many times. V usage is TRBV6-1 and J usage is TRBJ2-7; D not certain. The CDR3 is 15 residues long. V was cut by 7 bases and J by 2 bases, with 18 bases left in between. Per the germline V gene, CDR1 is MNHNS and CDR2 is SASEGT. CDR3 region: CASTTRGSSPYEQYF. In nucleotides, the CDR3 is TGTGCCAGCACCACCCGCGGATCTTCGCCCTACGAGCAGTACTTC.

This clonotype was counted between two and nine times. The V and J genes are TRBV27 and TRBJ2-6, with D tentatively TRBD1 (6 bases). The germline V and J ends were trimmed by 2 bases and 3 bases, with 11 bases remaining between them. CDR1 and CDR2 (germline): MNHEY, SMNVEV (reference sequence). The length of the CDR3 is 16 residues. The CDR3 coding sequence is TGTGCCAGCAGTTTACAGGGGTGGGATGGGGCCAACGTCCTGACTTTC. Protein: CASSLQGWDGANVLTF.

This clonotype was observed a few times. The chain joins TRBV7-8 to TRBJ2-7; 10 nucleotides align to TRBD1. V shed 4 bases, J shed 0 bases, and the junction held 9 bases outside the gene matches. Per the germline V gene, CDR1 is SGHVS and CDR2 is FQNEAQ. This CDR3 comprises 17 residues. The CDR3 DNA sequence: TGTGCCAGCAGCTCACGCTCTCGACAGGGGGCCTCCTACGAGCAGTACTTC. This sequence encodes CASSSRSRQGASYEQYF.

The chain links TRBV4-3 to TRBJ2-3; no clear D gene. Germline V gene lookup returns CDR1 LGHNA and CDR2 YSLEER. V shed 0 bases and J shed 4 bases, with 8 bases lying between them. This CDR3 is 14 amino acids long. The CDR3 DNA reads as TGCGCCAGCAGCCAAGAGGCTTGGGCAGATACGCAGTATTTT. Amino acid sequence: CASSQEAWADTQYF.

The V gene is TRBV11-2, the J gene TRBJ1-4; possibly TRBD1 for D (6 bases). This CDR3 is 16 amino acids long. Per germline, CDR1 SGHAT and CDR2 FQNNGV. Trimming took 5 bases from V and 7 from J, leaving 20 bases between them. The CDR3 DNA reads TGTGCCAGCAGCCAAATACAACAGGGAGCCGGTGAAAAACTGTTTTTT. This translates into CASSQIQQGAGEKLFF.

The chain employs TRBV7-8 and TRBJ1-2, with D hard to call. V lost 2 bases to trimming and J lost 7 bases, with 11 bases between them. Germline V gene data show CDR1 as SGHVS and CDR2 as FQNEAQ. CDR3 size: 13 residues. CDR3 DNA sequence: TGTGCCAGCAGCTTACAGGACGCTGGTGGCTACACCTTC. Its protein is CASSLQDAGGYTF.

The rearrangement uses TRBV24-1 and TRBJ2-7, with D uncertain. The CDR3 spans 16 residues. V was trimmed by 2 bases and J by 2 bases, leaving 15 bases between them. The V gene's germline CDR1 is KGHDR and CDR2 SFDVKD. The CDR3 is CATSDYSRGLPYEQYF. The CDR3 bases are TGTGCCACCAGTGATTATTCACGCGGCCTACCCTACGAGCAGTACTTC.

Notes on this clonotype: Possible read error: a much larger clone is one base away. This chain links TRBV6-5 with TRBJ2-7; 10 bases align to TRBD2. The CDR3 is made up of 15 amino acids. Germline CDR1 reads MNHEY; CDR2 reads SVGAGI. DNA of the CDR3: TGTGCCAGCAGTTACTCGTCTAGCGGGAGCTACGAGCAGAACTTC. Its protein is CASSYSSSGSYEQNF.